This TCR beta chain emerged from a study of stem cell transplantation in POMP-related autoinflammatory disease. Across the study: Before transplant: CD4+ naive skewing, low CD8+ proportions, reduced cytokine secretion. DNA chimerism showed 100% graft donor engraftment of neutrophils and platelets through one year. Study conclusions and caveats: Patients with PRAID showed a restricted number of unique TRB V-J gene pairings.

The CDR3 extends over 16 amino acids. From germline, CDR1 is LGHDT and CDR2 YNNKEL (reference sequence). V gave up 4 bases and J gave up 5 bases; unmatched junction bases: 10. Generated by immunoSEQ multiplex PCR, the TCRdb table keeps only in-frame clones and is missing some. In the table there are tens of thousands of clones, roughly 88% of which are singletons. Notes on this clone: Its antigen is unknown.

The sequence derives from a human patient with POMP-related autoinflammation and immune dysregulation (PRAID). Some of the T cells may derive from the graft donor. The sequenced sample was CD4+ T cells from PBMCs, obtained after stem cell transplantation. This chain links TRBV3-1 (or the pseudogene TRBV3-2) with TRBJ2-5; 10 nucleotides agree with TRBD2. The CDR3 loop reads CASSPTVAGGAETQYF. CDR3 nucleotides: TGTGCCAGCAGCCCCACGGTAGCGGGAGGAGCGGAGACCCAGTACTTC.